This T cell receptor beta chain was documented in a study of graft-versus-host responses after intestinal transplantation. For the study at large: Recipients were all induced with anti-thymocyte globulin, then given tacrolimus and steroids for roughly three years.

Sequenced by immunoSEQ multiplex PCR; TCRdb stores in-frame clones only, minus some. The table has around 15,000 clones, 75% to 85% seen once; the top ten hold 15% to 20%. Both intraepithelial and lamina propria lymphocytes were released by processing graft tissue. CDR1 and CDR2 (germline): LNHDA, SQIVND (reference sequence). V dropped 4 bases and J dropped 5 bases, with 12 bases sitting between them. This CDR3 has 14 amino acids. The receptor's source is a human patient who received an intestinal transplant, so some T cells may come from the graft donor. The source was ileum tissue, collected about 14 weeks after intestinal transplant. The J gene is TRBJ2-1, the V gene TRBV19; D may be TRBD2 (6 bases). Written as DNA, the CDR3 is TGTGCCAGTAGTAGTCCGGGAGTACACAATGAGCAGTTCTTC. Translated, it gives CASSSPGVHNEQFF.